Listed below are T cell receptor beta chains from one sample, sequenced in a study of response to subunit inactivated influenza vaccine. MiXCR, applied by TCRdb to the RT-PCR reads, yields one record per CDR3 protein. The sample yields about 500,000 distinct CDR3 sequences, approximately 7.8% seen once. The sequencing here drew on PBMCs from blood, taken roughly 24 months after vaccination. These receptors were taken from a man in his fifties or sixties who received an inactivated influenza vaccine. The CDR3 runs from the conserved cysteine through the conserved F or W.

j_gene: TRBJ1-4
v_gene: TRBV20-1
CDR3aa: CSARQGNEKLFF

j_gene: TRBJ2-1
v_gene: TRBV9
CDR3aa: CASSVDGGGGTEQFF

j_gene: TRBJ2-5
v_gene: TRBV7-8
CDR3aa: CASRFLGVSKETQYF

j_gene: TRBJ1-5
v_gene: TRBV3-1
CDR3aa: CASSQEGAGQPQHF

j_gene: TRBJ2-1
v_gene: TRBV7-2
CDR3aa: CASSFRVLEQFF

j_gene: TRBJ2-3
v_gene: TRBV7-6
CDR3aa: CASSLGGKMTDTQYF

j_gene: TRBJ2-7
v_gene: TRBV7-2
CDR3aa: CASSQGRQSMEQYF

j_gene: TRBJ1-5
v_gene: TRBV27
CDR3aa: CASSSARGAQHF

j_gene: TRBJ2-3
v_gene: TRBV5-1
CDR3aa: CASSLAGFSAQYF

j_gene: TRBJ2-3
v_gene: TRBV7-2
CDR3aa: CASNDNPSTDTQYF

j_gene: TRBJ2-3
v_gene: TRBV7-9
CDR3aa: CASSPLGANTDTQYF

j_gene: TRBJ2-1
v_gene: TRBV5-6
CDR3aa: CASSLATGGNEQFF